The 10 T cell receptor beta chains reported below all come from one sample, sequenced in a study of T cell clonotyping in hematopoietic cell transplantation (dated by TCRdb to the early 2020s). Library prep was done by the immunoSEQ multiplex PCR assay. TCRdb took over this immuneACCESS table, retaining in-frame rearrangements with V and J assigned. Such tables are incomplete; in checked studies, under half of the missing clones stem from an unresolved V gene, and the remainder is unexplained. The sample records several thousand clones, roughly 80% of which are singletons. The ten largest make up roughly 33% of the sample. Reading the label with the study, this specimen's time point is: recipient sample about 28 days before transplant, after cytoreduction. Specimen: peripheral blood mononuclear cells, collected before stem cell transplant. These receptors all stem from a man aged 55 to 70 with acute myeloid leukemia. Some clones in this sample may be carry-over from other donors' samples.

The chain links TRBV2 to TRBJ1-4, with TRBD1 matching over 7 bases. CDR1 is SNHLY, CDR2 FYNNEI, per germline. This CDR3 has 13 amino acids. With V trimmed by 4 bases and J by 10 bases, 6 bases remained unmatched. CDR3 sequence (DNA): TGTGCCAGCAGTGCCGACAGGGTCGGAAAACTGTTTTTT. Its protein product is CASSADRVGKLFF.

In this sample, this clone turned up a few times. V usage is TRBV6-5 and J usage is TRBJ1-1; possibly TRBD1 for D (6 bases). This CDR3 comprises 13 residues. V gave up 10 bases and J gave up 1 base, with 13 bases separating them. Germline-derived CDR1 and CDR2 are MNHEY and SVGAGI. Written as DNA, the CDR3 is TGTGCCACCCGGGGGGCTGCGAACACTGAAGCTTTCTTT. This codes for CATRGAANTEAFF.

The chain combines TRBV6-5 with TRBJ1-2; 7 bases align to TRBD1. This CDR3 is 13 amino acids long. The junction had 1 base not matched to a gene; V was cut back by 2 bases and J by 4 bases. Germline assignment: CDR1 MNHEY and CDR2 SVGAGI. The CDR3 bases are TGTGCCAGCAGTTACGACAGGGTCTATGGCTACACCTTC. Its protein product is CASSYDRVYGYTF.

V gene TRBV5-1 combines with J gene TRBJ2-7; a weak D match, TRBD2 (7 bases). In germline, CDR1 is SGHRS, CDR2 YFSETQ. The CDR3 sequence is 14 residues long. V was clipped by 4 bases and J by 6 bases, with 17 bases between them. The CDR3 nucleotides read TGCGCCAGCAGCGTGCGGTCAGGGGAGGGCGAGCAGTACTTC. It translates to CASSVRSGEGEQYF. Together with reference TRBV5-1 and TRBJ2-7, the CDR3 gives the full variable domain: KAGVTQTPRYLIKTRGQQVTLSCSPISGHRSVSWYQQTPGQGLQFLFEYFSETQRNKGNFPGRFSGRQFSNSRSEMNVSTLELGDSALYLCASSVRSGEGEQYFGPGTRLTVT.

The rearrangement uses TRBV28 and TRBJ2-7; 8 positions match TRBD1. The trim removed 7 bases at V and 7 bases at J, leaving 12 bases unmatched. The CDR3 is 14 residues long. Germline assignment: CDR1 MDHEN and CDR2 SYDVKM. In DNA form, the CDR3 reads TGTGCCAGCACCCGACAGGGGATCTCAGAAGAGCAGTACTTC. Encoded protein: CASTRQGISEEQYF.

The V gene is TRBV10-3, the J gene TRBJ2-5; the D call may be TRBD1 or TRBD2 (5 bases each). This CDR3 is 13 amino acids long. Germline V gives CDR1 ENHRY, CDR2 SYGVKD. V was clipped by 10 bases and J by 5 bases, with 17 bases between them. CDR3 protein: CATNVGREETQYF. The CDR3, as DNA: TGTGCCACAAACGTGGGCAGGGAGGAGACCCAGTACTTC.

The CDR3 DNA reads TGTGCCAGCAGCAAGGGATTCACTAATGAAAAACTGTTTTTT. Its protein product is CASSKGFTNEKLFF. This chain uses TRBV2 with TRBJ1-4; D call uncertain. This CDR3 region has 14 residues. Germline loops: CDR1 SNHLY, CDR2 FYNNEI. V lost 6 bases and J 2 bases, leaving 10 bases between the germline ends.

In this sample, this clone turned up a few times. The chain links TRBV7-9 to TRBJ2-1; the D is unclear. With 5 bases removed from V and 8 bases from J, the gap between germline ends came to 19 bases. This CDR3 region has 15 residues. The germline CDR1 and CDR2 sequences are SEHNR and FQNEAQ (reference sequence). CDR3 sequence reads: CASSPIGQGNYEQFF. CDR3 sequence (DNA): TGTGCCAGCAGCCCTATTGGCCAAGGGAACTATGAGCAGTTCTTC.

This clone was seen a handful of times. This chain connects TRBV30 to TRBJ2-2; TRBD2 matches 7 bases. V gave up 1 base and J gave up 4 bases; unmatched junction bases: 9. There are 16 residues in the CDR3. Germline CDR1 reads GTSNPN; CDR2 reads SVGIG (reference sequence). The CDR3 sequence: CAWSGGWGGGTGELFF. The CDR3 bases are TGTGCCTGGAGTGGGGGATGGGGGGGAGGCACCGGGGAGCTGTTTTTT.

The chain joins TRBV6-6 to TRBJ2-5; tentatively, D is TRBD2 (6 bases). The CDR3 runs to 14 residues. Per the germline V gene, CDR1 is MNHNY and CDR2 is SVGAGI (reference sequence). Trimming stripped 8 bases from V and 4 bases from J, with 17 bases between. The CDR3 nucleotides read TGTGCCAGCCCGTGGAGGGGCTCAGGAGAGACCCAGTACTTC. Protein product: CASPWRGSGETQYF.